The T cell receptor (beta chain) described here comes from a study of blood T cells in healthy people across ages. Primed by a sample-barcoded 5' primer and a J-beta primer mix, a second PCR proceeded for roughly 7 to 11 cycles. TCRdb itself ran the 5' RACE reads through MiXCR, one entry per CDR3 protein. In the table there are about 830,000 distinct CDR3 sequences, 62% of which are singletons. The CDR3 runs to 12 residues. CDR1 and CDR2 (germline): SNHLY, FYNNEI. V was pared by 4 bases and J by 8 bases, with 11 bases between. The origin of this receptor is a man in his thirties or forties in good health. The sequencing input was blood. The chain is built from TRBV2 and TRBJ1-2; D possibly corresponds to TRBD1 (6 bases). The CDR3: CASSVSGGGYTF. The CDR3 coding sequence is TGTGCCAGCAGTGTCAGCGGGGGCGGCTACACCTTC.